This TCR beta chain was observed in a study of blood T cell repertoires in COVID-19. Study context: Sources were T cells, B-cell-depleted T cells, or PBMCs; the material itself was cDNA or gDNA.

The CDR3 extends over 18 amino acids. Authors' methods: Reference gene primer amplification in the assay estimated nucleated cell counts. Profiling relied on immunoSEQ multiplex PCR, and the TCRdb table lists in-frame clones only, not all of them. V and J calls and clone size are those listed in that table; D and trimming were worked out from the DNA. The sample has approximately 170,000 clones; approximately 85% are singletons. V usage is TRBV21-1 and J usage is TRBJ2-1; the D call TRBD2 from the table was never checked on the DNA. TRBV21-1 is an annotated pseudogene. The sample was peripheral blood. The sequence derives from a man of 80 years or more with COVID-19, enrolled during active disease. CDR3 loop: CASSKSIAGVSSYNEQFF. The CDR3 DNA reads TGTGCCAGCAGCAAAAGTATAGCGGGGGTTAGCTCCTACAATGAGCAGTTCTTC.